This TCR beta chain appears in the sequencing data of a study of T cells in Graves' hyperthyroidism and ophthalmopathy (dated by TCRdb to between 2018 and 2021). With regard to the full study: Peripheral blood was sampled at the time of initial diagnosis, prior to any treatment. TCR Vbeta CDR3 sequencing of fewer than 150 peripheral blood samples (around 45 ophthalmopathy, about 74 hyperthyroidism and about 17 progressor patients) is reported in the paper. TCR V-J signatures able to tell the groups apart were searched for in a discovery cohort of 100 patients, of whom more than 40 had Graves' ophthalmopathy and 55 to 65 had stable Graves' hyperthyroidism. Once sampling was done, hyperthyroidism patients were given methimazole at a starting dose of 30 mg daily, whereas ophthalmopathy patients were given high-dose intravenous methylprednisolone. The approximately 100 discovery patients were randomly split 7:3 into training and test sets. Prospective prediction of ophthalmopathy was tested in an independent validation cohort consisting of 18 to 20 hyperthyroidism patients and more than 15 patients who later progressed to ophthalmopathy. In addition, the study compared T-cell repertoires in thyroid tissue and in blood from five or six Graves' hyperthyroidism patients. The study at large found these results: Most expanded thyroid clonotypes (frequency above 0.001) were also found in blood, which suggests that blood repertoires may mirror thyroid immune responses. During validation, the model predicted progression to ophthalmopathy a median of roughly 7.1 months ahead of onset, with around 71% sensitivity and more than 72% specificity. Sample size was not statistically predetermined, and blinding of investigators to group allocation was not performed. A model built on a 13 V-J signature distinguished ophthalmopathy from stable hyperthyroidism, reaching about 88% sensitivity and 81% to 83% specificity in cross-validation and 80%/75% in testing.

Ten or more counts support this clonotype. This clone's antigen is unknown. No base qualities exist here, and no much larger clone lies one base off it. V lost 3 bases and J lost 4 bases; the stretch between them is 7 bases long. The cysteine opens and the phenylalanine closes a CDR3 of 11 amino acids. Just CDR3 DNA is preserved here, 33 bases in frame from base 1. From a lookup of the germline V gene (reference sequence), CDR1 and CDR2 are DFQATT and SNEGSKA. Stable Graves' hyperthyroidism was defined as no progression to ophthalmopathy during 18 months of follow-up. Hyperthyroidism patients were newly diagnosed, had a disease duration of under 2 months, and were aged 18 to 65 years. Patients with uncontrolled infections, other autoimmune diseases, pregnancy or lactation were excluded. Diagnoses were based on clinical symptoms, serum thyroxine and TRAb, thyroid ultrasound and orbital computed tomography. Ficoll-Paque density gradient centrifugation was used to isolate PBMCs from about 9 ml of fresh peripheral blood. Trizol reagent was used to extract total RNA, and RNA quality was then checked on an Agilent 2100 Bioanalyzer.

Amplification of TCR beta CDR3 regions was carried out from RNA transcripts. A first-round RT-PCR of the TCR CDR3 used the HTBI primer set with the Qiagen OneStep RT-PCR kit. Libraries were constructed in a second round of multiplex PCR, after which size selection and purification were performed. Sequencing of the libraries was done on an Illumina HiSeq2000 using paired-end 100 bp reads. The authors processed their data as follows. Raw data were processed with SOAPnuke, discarding reads with adapters, uncalled bases, mean Phred below 15, or no exact constant-primer or identifier match. COPE v1.2.5 was used to merge the high-quality paired reads, and each unique nucleotide sequence was defined as a clonotype. MiTCR v1.1 was used to align the clonotypes against IMGT TRBV, TRBD and TRBJ reference segments. Analysis was restricted to V-J combinations with a frequency above 0.0001, which covered about 99% of repertoires. A TCS score was defined as the ratio of F50 (clonal expansion) to E x V (chaos), with BLOSUM62-based TCRdist applied between CDR3 peptides within each V-J. Welch's t-statistics and random forest reduced fewer than 550 V-J features to around 14, which were used in a naive Bayes classifier (R e1071). TCRdb cleaned the public reads at Q25 with fastp, built clones with MiXCR and kept in-frame beta chains. Entries are consolidated by CDR3 protein sequence, retaining the most common genes and DNA. V and J calls and clone size were set by TCRdb, not the authors. Counted in this sample were some 300,000 distinct CDR3 sequences; roughly an eighth of them appeared once. Jointly, the top ten make up roughly 7.7% of the sample.

The source is a woman between 40 and 55 years old with Graves' hyperthyroidism. The sequence joins TRBV20-1 to TRBJ2-7; the D gene cannot be resolved beyond TRBD1 or TRBD2, each matching 5 bases. Sequenced: blood. The DNA sequence follows: TGCAGTGCTAGCAGGGAGTACGAGCAGTACTTC. The translation is CSASREYEQYF.